The 28 T cell receptor beta chains listed next were all sequenced from one sample in a study of shared clonotypes between healthy human individuals. Using immunoSEQ multiplex PCR, the repertoire was profiled, and TCRdb retains in-frame clones only, with some absent. The sample consists of around 2.5 million clones, 93% of them appearing once. The sequenced material came from naive CD4+ T cells from PBMCs. Subset reported: CD45RA+ positively selected. Receptors originate from a young man in good health. Some clones in this sample may be carry-over from other donors' samples.

This rearrangement joins TRBV30 to TRBJ2-3, with 12 bases aligning to TRBD2. Germline loops: CDR1 GTSNPN, CDR2 SVGIG (reference sequence). The CDR3 contains 17 residues. V lost 2 bases, J lost 0 bases, and 6 bases stayed unmatched. CDR3 residues: CAWSLAGGGRSTDTQYF. Here the CDR3 DNA reads TGTGCCTGGAGTCTAGCGGGAGGGGGTCGTAGCACAGATACGCAGTATTTT.

The V gene is TRBV11-3, the J gene TRBJ2-7, with D unresolved. The V and J ends lost 5 bases and 5 bases respectively, with 19 bases between them. The CDR3 spans 15 residues. Germline CDR1 reads SGHNT; CDR2 reads YENEEA. CDR3 DNA sequence: TGTGCCAGCAGCCCACAAGGGAAGACCCCCAACGAGCAGTACTTC. Its protein is CASSPQGKTPNEQYF. The whole variable domain, remainder taken from reference TRBV11-3 and TRBJ2-7, is EAGVVQSPRYKIIEKKQPVAFWCNPISGHNTLYWYLQNLGQGPELLIRYENEEAVDDSQLPKDRFSAERLKGVDSTLKIQPAELGDSAVYLCASSPQGKTPNEQYFGPGTRLTVT.

The V and J genes are TRBV14 and TRBJ2-1; TRBD2 matches at 14 bases. Germline V gene lookup returns CDR1 SGHDN and CDR2 FVKESK. The CDR3 consists of 15 residues. V lost 6 bases and J lost 7; bases outside the gene matches: 5. The CDR3 DNA follows: TGTGCCAGCAGGACAAGACTAGCGGGAGGGAATGAGCAGTTCTTC. Its protein is CASRTRLAGGNEQFF.

The rearrangement uses TRBV7-9 and TRBJ2-1; 12 bases line up with TRBD2. The length of the CDR3 is 15 residues. CDR1 SEHNR and CDR2 FQNEAQ come from the germline V gene (reference sequence). V lost 4 bases, J lost 10 bases, and 8 bases stayed unmatched. The CDR3 sequence is CASSSSSGRGGEQFF. Here the CDR3 DNA reads TGTGCCAGCAGCTCGTCTAGCGGGAGGGGAGGCGAGCAGTTCTTC.

The rearrangement uses TRBV5-8 and TRBJ2-1; 9 positions agree with TRBD2. CDR3 length equals 18 residues. Germline assignment: CDR1 SGHTS and CDR2 YDEGEE. The trim removed 3 bases at V and 0 bases at J, leaving 10 bases unmatched. CDR3 amino acids: CASSYPAGGLSSYNEQFF. DNA of the CDR3: TGTGCCAGCAGCTACCCAGCGGGAGGCCTAAGCTCCTACAATGAGCAGTTCTTC. Full variable domain (outside the CDR3, taken from reference TRBV5-8 and TRBJ2-1): EAGVTQSPTHLIKTRGQQATLRCSPISGHTSVYWYQQALGLGLQFLLWYDEGEERNRGNFPPRFSGRQFPNYSSELNVNALELEDSALYLCASSYPAGGLSSYNEQFFGPGTRLTVL.

The CDR3 coding sequence is TGTGCCAGCAGTTTAAAGGGGCACCAAGAGACCCAGTACTTC. It specifies CASSLKGHQETQYF. The V and J genes are TRBV27 and TRBJ2-5, with D possibly matching TRBD1 (5 bases). CDR1 and CDR2 from the germline V gene are MNHEY and SMNVEV (reference sequence). Trimming removed 2 bases at V and 0 bases at J, with 7 bases between. The CDR3 runs to 14 residues.

The chain couples TRBV5-1 to TRBJ2-3; 8 bases align to TRBD2. Germline V gives CDR1 SGHRS, CDR2 YFSETQ. V lost 1 base, J lost 2 bases, and 9 bases stayed unmatched. The CDR3 extends over 17 amino acids. CDR3 DNA: TGCGCCAGCAGCTTGATGGGACTAGGTCGTAACACAGATACGCAGTATTTT. Residues: CASSLMGLGRNTDTQYF.

The chain has TRBV9 and TRBJ2-2, with TRBD2 identical over 7 bases. CDR1 and CDR2 (germline): SGDLS, YYNGEE. The CDR3 extends over 15 amino acids. Trimming at V came to 4 bases and at J to 4 bases, leaving 7 bases not matched to a gene. CDR3 in DNA: TGTGCCAGCAGCCGCCCAGGGAGGGCCACCGGGGAGCTGTTTTTT. The encoded protein is CASSRPGRATGELFF.

This clone was observed a single time. This chain joins TRBV28 and TRBJ2-2; 10 bases align to TRBD2. Germline trimming cut 6 bases from V and 4 bases from J; bases unmatched to any gene: 5. CDR3 length equals 15 residues. CDR1 and CDR2 from the germline V gene are MDHEN and SYDVKM. CDR3 region: CASSLRTSGTGELFF. DNA of the CDR3: TGTGCCAGCAGCCTCCGGACTAGCGGCACCGGGGAGCTGTTTTTT.

The V call is TRBV20-1, the J call TRBJ1-1, with D hard to call. The germline V gene has CDR1 DFQATT and CDR2 SNEGSKA (reference sequence). Trimming took 5 bases from V and 5 from J, leaving 9 bases between them. This CDR3 is built from 11 residues. The CDR3 bases are TGCAGTGCTGAAATCCGGACTGAAGCTTTCTTT. This translates into CSAEIRTEAFF.

For this clone: Other DNA sequences within the sample encode an identical CDR3. CDR3 bases: TGTGCCAGCAGCCAAGAGCGGGAGACCCAGTACTTC. The encoded protein is CASSQERETQYF. The V and J genes are TRBV4-2 and TRBJ2-5; D not resolved. The length of the CDR3 is 12 residues. CDR1 and CDR2 from the germline V gene are LGHNA and YNFKEQ. Trimming took 0 bases from V and 5 from J, leaving 4 bases between them.

This sequence joins TRBV5-6 and TRBJ2-3, with 9 bases identical to TRBD1. This CDR3 region has 15 residues. Per germline, CDR1 SGHDT and CDR2 YYEEEE. Trimming took 3 bases from V and 1 from J; bases not matched to a gene: 3. CDR3 amino acids: CASSSRDRGTDTQYF. CDR3 DNA: TGTGCCAGCAGCTCCCGGGACAGGGGCACAGATACGCAGTATTTT.

This chain uses TRBV28 with TRBJ2-1; TRBD1 matches at 8 bases. This CDR3 region has 19 residues. CDR1 and CDR2 (germline): MDHEN, SYDVKM. V was pared by 3 bases and J by 0 bases, with 13 bases of the junction left unmatched. Here the CDR3 reads CASSFGTLGTGSSYNEQFF. The CDR3 nucleotides are TGTGCCAGCAGTTTCGGTACCCTAGGGACAGGTAGCTCCTACAATGAGCAGTTCTTC.

The V gene is TRBV5-1, the J gene TRBJ2-1; TRBD1 matches 10 bases. CDR1 and CDR2 from the germline V gene are SGHRS and YFSETQ. V shed 0 bases and J 7 bases; nucleotides not matched to a gene: 10. This CDR3 has 17 amino acids. Here the CDR3 reads CASSLGPIGQGENEQFF. In DNA form, the CDR3 reads TGCGCCAGCAGCTTGGGCCCCATTGGACAGGGGGAGAATGAGCAGTTCTTC.

The V and J genes are TRBV5-1 and TRBJ2-1, with D perhaps TRBD1 or TRBD2 (6 bases each). Trimming shortened V by 4 bases and J by 5 bases, and 16 bases separated the two germline ends. The CDR3 is made up of 15 amino acids. CDR1 is SGHRS, CDR2 YFSETQ, per germline. CDR3 sequence: CASSQDPRGHNEQFF. In DNA, the CDR3 is TGCGCCAGCAGCCAAGACCCCCGGGGGCACAATGAGCAGTTCTTC. Full variable domain (missing parts from reference TRBV5-1 and TRBJ2-1): KAGVTQTPRYLIKTRGQQVTLSCSPISGHRSVSWYQQTPGQGLQFLFEYFSETQRNKGNFPGRFSGRQFSNSRSEMNVSTLELGDSALYLCASSQDPRGHNEQFFGPGTRLTVL.

V gene TRBV9 combines with J gene TRBJ2-1; tentatively, D is TRBD1 or TRBD2 (6 bases each). Per the germline V gene, CDR1 is SGDLS and CDR2 is YYNGEE. This CDR3 region has 16 residues. V was clipped by 2 bases and J by 6 bases, with 18 bases between them. DNA of the CDR3: TGTGCCAGCAGCGTTACGGGGGCTGCAAAGATCAATGAGCAGTTCTTC. Its translation: CASSVTGAAKINEQFF.

The gene calls are TRBV7-3 and TRBJ2-1; TRBD2 agrees at 11 bases. The J segment lost 0 bases and the V segment lost 11 bases, leaving 3 bases of the junction unmatched. Germline CDR1 and CDR2: SGHTA and FQGTGA. The CDR3 loop spans 14 amino acids. CDR3: CASSGGSSYNEQFF. The CDR3 bases are TGTGCCTCTAGCGGGGGGAGCTCCTACAATGAGCAGTTCTTC.

J is TRBJ2-7 and V is TRBV13, with TRBD2 matching over 8 bases. This CDR3 contains 14 residues. After removal of 4 bases from V and 2 bases from J, the junction contained 4 bases not matched to a gene. CDR1 is PRHDT, CDR2 FYEKMQ, per germline (reference sequence). The CDR3, as DNA: TGTGCCAGCAGCTACTCGGGAGGGCCCTACGAGCAGTACTTC. Translation: CASSYSGGPYEQYF.

This chain links TRBV13 with TRBJ2-1; TRBD2 might be the D (6 bases). The CDR3 is 15 amino acids. CDR1 is PRHDT and CDR2 is FYEKMQ in the germline V gene (reference sequence). Trimming took 3 bases from V and 6 from J, leaving 15 bases between them. The CDR3 DNA reads TGTGCCAGCAGCTTCCGGACTAAAACCTCCAATGAGCAGTTCTTC. Residues: CASSFRTKTSNEQFF.

The J gene is TRBJ2-6, the V gene TRBV7-8, with 15 positions matching TRBD2. There are 20 residues in the CDR3. V lost 4 bases, J lost 0 bases, and 7 bases stayed unmatched. Germline lookup yields CDR1 SGHVS and CDR2 FQNEAQ. The CDR3 sequence: CASSSRTSGRGPSGANVLTF. The CDR3 region has the DNA TGTGCCAGCAGCTCCCGGACTAGCGGGAGGGGACCCTCTGGGGCCAACGTCCTGACTTTC.

The chain uses TRBV6-6 and TRBJ1-5; 9 bases fit TRBD1. V lost 6 bases and J lost 1; bases outside the gene matches: 4. Germline lookup yields CDR1 MNHNY and CDR2 SVGAGI (reference sequence). This CDR3 region has 15 residues. Here the CDR3 DNA reads TGTGCCAGCAGCAGGGACAGGGACAGCAATCAGCCCCAGCATTTT. Protein: CASSRDRDSNQPQHF.

The CDR3 loop reads CASSRRQGAGELFF. CDR3 bases: TGTGCCAGCAGCCGGAGACAGGGGGCCGGGGAGCTGTTTTTT. This rearrangement joins TRBV5-5 to TRBJ2-2, with 9 bases identical to TRBD1. There are 14 residues in the CDR3. The V and J ends lost 4 bases and 6 bases, in that order; junction bases with no gene match: 4. Germline V gives CDR1 SGHKS, CDR2 YYEKEE (reference sequence).

V is TRBV2 and J is TRBJ1-3; 8 nucleotides match TRBD1. There are 14 residues in the CDR3. The germline gives CDR1 SNHLY, CDR2 FYNNEI. With 3 bases clipped from V and 4 bases from J, the junction kept 2 bases outside the gene matches. The CDR3 sequence: CASSDWTGGNTIYF. The DNA for the CDR3 is TGTGCCAGCAGTGACTGGACAGGGGGAAACACCATATATTTT. Complete variable domain (other parts from reference TRBV2 and TRBJ1-3): EPEVTQTPSHQVTQMGQEVILRCVPISNHLYFYWYRQILGQKVEFLVSFYNNEISEKSEIFDDQFSVERPDGSNFTLKIRSTKLEDSAMYFCASSDWTGGNTIYFGEGSWLTVV.

This sequence joins TRBV25-1 and TRBJ1-2; 7 bases line up with TRBD1. The CDR3 is 17 amino acids. From germline, CDR1 is MGHDK and CDR2 SYGVNS. V dropped 3 bases and J dropped 8; count of bases not matched to a gene: 18. The CDR3 protein is CASSDYVQGRNTRGYTF. The CDR3 DNA reads as TGTGCCAGCAGTGACTACGTACAGGGGCGAAACACGCGCGGCTACACCTTC.

This rearrangement joins TRBV4-3 to TRBJ1-2; maybe TRBD1 (5 bases). The germline CDR1 and CDR2 sequences are LGHNA and YSLEER. Deletions cut 2 bases from V and 4 bases from J, with 17 bases between. CDR3 length equals 16 residues. DNA of the CDR3: TGCGCCAGCAGCCAATTTGACGTTTCTGGGGGCTATGGCTACACCTTC. This sequence encodes CASSQFDVSGGYGYTF.

The V call is TRBV28, the J call TRBJ1-4; unclear D gene. Germline V gene data show CDR1 as MDHEN and CDR2 as SYDVKM. Trimming shortened V by 3 bases and J by 10 bases, and 6 bases separated the two germline ends. This CDR3 region has 11 residues. This CDR3 is CASSFTRKLFF. CDR3 in DNA: TGTGCCAGCAGTTTCACCCGAAAACTGTTTTTT.

The rearrangement links TRBV6-5 to TRBJ2-5; TRBD2 matches 7 bases. Germline CDR1 MNHEY, CDR2 SVGAGI. The CDR3 totals 15 residues. V shed 1 base, J shed 5 bases, and the junction held 7 bases outside the gene matches. The CDR3 sequence: CASSYYPGGMETQYF. CDR3 DNA sequence: TGTGCCAGCAGTTACTACCCGGGGGGTATGGAGACCCAGTACTTC.

This rearrangement joins TRBV7-3 to TRBJ2-2; weak D call: TRBD2 (6 bases). Germline lookup yields CDR1 SGHTA and CDR2 FQGTGA. The CDR3 contains 14 residues. Trimming shortened V by 5 bases and J by 4 bases, and 11 bases separated the two germline ends. The CDR3 nucleotides read TGTGCCAGCAGCCTAGGACTACCCACCGGGGAGCTGTTTTTT. It is translated as CASSLGLPTGELFF. Together with reference TRBV7-3 and TRBJ2-2, the CDR3 gives the full variable domain: GAGVSQTPSNKVTEKGKYVELRCDPISGHTALYWYRQSLGQGPEFLIYFQGTGAADDSGLPNDRFFAVRPEGSVSTLKIQRTERGDSAVYLCASSLGLPTGELFFGEGSRLTVL.